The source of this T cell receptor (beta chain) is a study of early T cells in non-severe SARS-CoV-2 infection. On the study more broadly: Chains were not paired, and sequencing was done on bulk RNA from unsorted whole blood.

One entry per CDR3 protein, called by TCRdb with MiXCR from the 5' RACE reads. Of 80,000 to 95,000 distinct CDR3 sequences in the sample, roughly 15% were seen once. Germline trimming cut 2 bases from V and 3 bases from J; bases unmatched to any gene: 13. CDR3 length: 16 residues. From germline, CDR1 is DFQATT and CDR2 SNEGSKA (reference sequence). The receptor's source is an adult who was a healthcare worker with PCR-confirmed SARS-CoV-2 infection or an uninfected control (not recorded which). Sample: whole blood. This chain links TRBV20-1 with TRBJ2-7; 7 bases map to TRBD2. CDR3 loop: CSARFWGEGGHYEQYF. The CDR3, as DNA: TGCAGTGCTAGATTCTGGGGGGAGGGAGGACACTACGAGCAGTACTTC.